The T cell receptor (beta chain) under discussion was sequenced for a study of cytomegalovirus exposure and HLA in healthy donors. In this sample, this clone turned up a few times. Here immunoSEQ multiplex PCR was the method, and the copy in TCRdb shows in-frame clones only, minus some. The sample has about 140,000 clones; 86% are singletons. CDR1 MGHDK and CDR2 SYGVNS come from the germline V gene. The ends were cut back, 3 bases at V and 5 bases at J, with 8 bases in the middle. The CDR3 is 13 residues long. This receptor was taken from a young man in good health and CMV-seronegative. The source material was PBMCs. The V call is TRBV25-1, the J call TRBJ1-5; maybe TRBD1 (6 bases). The CDR3 here is CASSEGADQPQHF. The CDR3 DNA reads TGTGCCAGCAGTGAGGGGGCCGATCAGCCCCAGCATTTT.